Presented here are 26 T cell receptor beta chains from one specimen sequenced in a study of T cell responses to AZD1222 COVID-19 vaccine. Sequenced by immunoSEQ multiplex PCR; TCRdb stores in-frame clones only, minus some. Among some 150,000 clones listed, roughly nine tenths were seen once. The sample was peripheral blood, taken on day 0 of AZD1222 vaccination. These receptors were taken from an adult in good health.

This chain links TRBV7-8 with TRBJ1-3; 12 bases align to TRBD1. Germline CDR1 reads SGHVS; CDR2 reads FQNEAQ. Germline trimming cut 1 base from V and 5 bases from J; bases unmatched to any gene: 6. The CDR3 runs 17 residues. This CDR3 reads CASSLDFGTGGRNTIYF. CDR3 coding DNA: TGTGCCAGCAGCTTAGATTTCGGGACAGGGGGCAGAAACACCATATATTTT. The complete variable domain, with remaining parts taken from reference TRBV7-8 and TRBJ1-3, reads GAGVSQSPRYKVAKRGQDVALRCDPISGHVSLFWYQQALGQGPEFLTYFQNEAQLDKSGLPSDRFFAERPEGSVSTLKIQRTQQEDSAVYLCASSLDFGTGGRNTIYFGEGSWLTVV.

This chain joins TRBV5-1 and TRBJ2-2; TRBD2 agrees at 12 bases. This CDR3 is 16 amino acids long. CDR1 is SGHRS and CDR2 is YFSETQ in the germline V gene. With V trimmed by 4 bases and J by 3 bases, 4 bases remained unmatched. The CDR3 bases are TGCGCCAGCAGCGCGACTAGCGGGGGATACACCGGGGAGCTGTTTTTT. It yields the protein CASSATSGGYTGELFF.

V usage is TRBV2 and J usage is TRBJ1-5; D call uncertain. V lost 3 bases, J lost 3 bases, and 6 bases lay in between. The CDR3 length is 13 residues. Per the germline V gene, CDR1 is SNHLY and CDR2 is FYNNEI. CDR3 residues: CASSDRNNQPQHF. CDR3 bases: TGTGCCAGCAGTGACAGGAACAATCAGCCCCAGCATTTT.

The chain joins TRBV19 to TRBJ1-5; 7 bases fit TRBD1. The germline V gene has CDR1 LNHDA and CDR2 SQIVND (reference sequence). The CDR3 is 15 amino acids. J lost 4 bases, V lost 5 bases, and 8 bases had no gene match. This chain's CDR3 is CASSDMAGGNQPQHF. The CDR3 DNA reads TGTGCCAGTAGTGATATGGCAGGGGGGAATCAGCCCCAGCATTTT.

The CDR3 region has the DNA TGTGCCAGCAGTGCAGGGGGGTATAGGGGTGAGCAGTTCTTC. Protein sequence: CASSAGGYRGEQFF. The chain employs TRBV6-4 and TRBJ2-1, with a tentative D call TRBD1 (7 bases). Trimming took off 4 bases at V and 9 bases at J, with 16 bases between the two ends. The CDR3 extends over 14 amino acids. Germline lookup yields CDR1 MRHNA and CDR2 SNTAGT.

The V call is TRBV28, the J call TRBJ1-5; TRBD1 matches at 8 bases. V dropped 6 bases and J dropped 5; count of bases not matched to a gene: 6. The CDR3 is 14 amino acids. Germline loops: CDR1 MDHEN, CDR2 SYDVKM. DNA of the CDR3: TGTGCCAGCAGGCCAGGACAGGGATATCAGCCCCAGCATTTT. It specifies CASRPGQGYQPQHF.

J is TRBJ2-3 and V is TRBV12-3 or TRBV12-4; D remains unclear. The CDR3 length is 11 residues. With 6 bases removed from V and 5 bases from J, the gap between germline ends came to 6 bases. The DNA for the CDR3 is TGTGCCAGCAGCCGGCTAGATACGCAGTATTTT. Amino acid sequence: CASSRLDTQYF.

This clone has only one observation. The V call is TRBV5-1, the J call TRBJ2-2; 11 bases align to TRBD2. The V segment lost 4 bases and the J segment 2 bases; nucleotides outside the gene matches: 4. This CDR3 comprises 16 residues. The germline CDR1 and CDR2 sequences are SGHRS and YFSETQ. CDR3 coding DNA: TGCGCCAGCAGCCCCCTAGCGGGGGGTAACACCGGGGAGCTGTTTTTT. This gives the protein CASSPLAGGNTGELFF.

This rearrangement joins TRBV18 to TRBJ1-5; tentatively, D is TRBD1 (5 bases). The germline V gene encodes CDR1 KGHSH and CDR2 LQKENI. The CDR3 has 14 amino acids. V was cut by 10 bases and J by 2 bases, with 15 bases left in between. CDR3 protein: CATRLGLGNQPQHF. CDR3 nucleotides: TGTGCCACCCGACTGGGGCTTGGCAATCAGCCCCAGCATTTT. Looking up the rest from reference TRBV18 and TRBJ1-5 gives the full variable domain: NAGVMQNPRHLVRRRGQEARLRCSPMKGHSHVYWYRQLPEEGLKFMVYLQKENIIDESGMPKERFSAEFPKEGPSILRIQQVVRGDSAAYFCATRLGLGNQPQHFGDGTRLSIL.

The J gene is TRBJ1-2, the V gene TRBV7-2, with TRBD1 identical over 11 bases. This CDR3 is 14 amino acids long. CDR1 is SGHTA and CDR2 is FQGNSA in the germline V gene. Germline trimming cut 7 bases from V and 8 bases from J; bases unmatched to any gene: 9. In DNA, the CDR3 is TGTGCCAGCAACCAAGGACAGGGGGCGAAGGGCTACACCTTC. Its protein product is CASNQGQGAKGYTF.

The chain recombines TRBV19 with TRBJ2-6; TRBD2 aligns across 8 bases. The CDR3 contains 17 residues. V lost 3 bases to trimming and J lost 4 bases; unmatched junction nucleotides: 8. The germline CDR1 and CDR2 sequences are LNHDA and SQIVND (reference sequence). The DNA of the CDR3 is TGTGCCAGTAGTATGGCCAGCGGGGGCGCGGGGGCCAACGTCCTGACTTTC. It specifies CASSMASGGAGANVLTF.

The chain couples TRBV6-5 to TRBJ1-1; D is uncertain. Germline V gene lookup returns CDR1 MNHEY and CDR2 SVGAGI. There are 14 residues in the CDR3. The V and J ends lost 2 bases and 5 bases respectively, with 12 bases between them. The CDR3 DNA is TGTGCCAGCAGTTACGAAGTATTCGCAACTGAAGCTTTCTTT. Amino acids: CASSYEVFATEAFF.

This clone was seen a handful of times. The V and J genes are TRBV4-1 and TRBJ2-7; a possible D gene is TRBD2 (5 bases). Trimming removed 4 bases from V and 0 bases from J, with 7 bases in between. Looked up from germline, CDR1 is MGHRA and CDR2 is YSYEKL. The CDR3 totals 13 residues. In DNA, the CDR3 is TGCGCCAGCAGCCGAGGGCCCTCCTACGAGCAGTACTTC. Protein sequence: CASSRGPSYEQYF.

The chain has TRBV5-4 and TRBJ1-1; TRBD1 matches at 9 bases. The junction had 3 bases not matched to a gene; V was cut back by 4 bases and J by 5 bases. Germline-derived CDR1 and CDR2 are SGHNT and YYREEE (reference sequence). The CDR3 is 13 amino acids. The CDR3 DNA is TGTGCCAGCAGCCGAGGGACAGGGACTGAAGCTTTCTTT. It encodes CASSRGTGTEAFF.

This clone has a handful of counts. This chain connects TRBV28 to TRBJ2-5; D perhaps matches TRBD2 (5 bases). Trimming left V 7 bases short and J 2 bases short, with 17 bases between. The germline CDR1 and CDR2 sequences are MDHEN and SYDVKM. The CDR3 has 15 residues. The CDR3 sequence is CASNQFLGIQETQYF. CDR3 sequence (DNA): TGTGCCAGCAACCAGTTTCTCGGGATTCAAGAGACCCAGTACTTC.

The CDR3 region is CASSQLGGYEQYF. CDR3 DNA sequence: TGTGCCAGCAGCCAACTTGGTGGGTACGAGCAGTACTTC. The rearrangement joins TRBV7-2 to TRBJ2-7; D gene uncertain. The CDR3 has 13 residues. Trimming pared 5 bases from V and 4 bases from J, leaving 12 bases between. Germline V gene data show CDR1 as SGHTA and CDR2 as FQGNSA.

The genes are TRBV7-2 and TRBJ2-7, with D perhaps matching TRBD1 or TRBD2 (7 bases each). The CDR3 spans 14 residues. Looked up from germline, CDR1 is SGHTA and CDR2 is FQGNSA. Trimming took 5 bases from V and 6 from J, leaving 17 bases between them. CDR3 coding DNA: TGTGCCAGCAGCGCGCGGGAGACAGGGATCGAGCAGTACTTC. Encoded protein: CASSARETGIEQYF. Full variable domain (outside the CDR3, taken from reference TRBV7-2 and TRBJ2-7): GAGVSQSPSNKVTEKGKDVELRCDPISGHTALYWYRQSLGQGLEFLIYFQGNSAPDKSGLPSDRFSAERTGGSVSTLTIQRTQQEDSAVYLCASSARETGIEQYFGPGTRLTVT.

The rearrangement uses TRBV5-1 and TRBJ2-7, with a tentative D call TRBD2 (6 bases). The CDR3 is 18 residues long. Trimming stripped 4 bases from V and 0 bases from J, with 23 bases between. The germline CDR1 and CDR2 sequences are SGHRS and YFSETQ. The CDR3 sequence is CASSPLWTTGTDSYEQYF. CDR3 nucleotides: TGCGCCAGCAGCCCCCTATGGACTACCGGGACGGACTCCTACGAGCAGTACTTC.

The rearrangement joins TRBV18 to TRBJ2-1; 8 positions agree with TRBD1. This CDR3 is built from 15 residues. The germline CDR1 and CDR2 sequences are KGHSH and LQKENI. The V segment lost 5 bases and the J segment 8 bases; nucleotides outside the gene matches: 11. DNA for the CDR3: TGTGCCAGCTCATCAGGAGGACAGGGAGGAGATGAGCAGTTCTTC. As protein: CASSSGGQGGDEQFF.

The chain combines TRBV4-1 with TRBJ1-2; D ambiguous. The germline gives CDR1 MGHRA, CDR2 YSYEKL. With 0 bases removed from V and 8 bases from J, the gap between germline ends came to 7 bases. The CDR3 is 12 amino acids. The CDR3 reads CASSQDQLGYTF. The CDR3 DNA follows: TGCGCCAGCAGCCAAGATCAACTGGGCTACACCTTC.

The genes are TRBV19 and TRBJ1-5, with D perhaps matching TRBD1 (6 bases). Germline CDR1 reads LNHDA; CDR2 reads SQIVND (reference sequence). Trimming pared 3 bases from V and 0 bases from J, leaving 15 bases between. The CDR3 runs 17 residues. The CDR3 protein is CASSILPTGNSNQPQHF. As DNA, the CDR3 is TGTGCCAGTAGTATCCTACCCACAGGGAATAGCAATCAGCCCCAGCATTTT.

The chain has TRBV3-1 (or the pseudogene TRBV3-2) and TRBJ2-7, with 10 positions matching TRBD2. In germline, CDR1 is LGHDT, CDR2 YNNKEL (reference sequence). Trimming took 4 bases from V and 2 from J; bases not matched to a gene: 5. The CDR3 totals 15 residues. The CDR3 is CASSPSGGGTYEQYF. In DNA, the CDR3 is TGTGCCAGCAGCCCTAGCGGGGGCGGCACCTACGAGCAGTACTTC.

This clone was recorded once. The CDR3 region is CASSLIGTGSHEQYF. The DNA for the CDR3 is TGTGCCAGCAGTTTAATAGGGACAGGGAGCCACGAGCAGTACTTC. The chain carries TRBV28 and TRBJ2-7; TRBD1 matches at 9 bases. This CDR3 has 15 residues. Germline loops: CDR1 MDHEN, CDR2 SYDVKM. Trimming took 2 bases from V and 5 from J; bases not matched to a gene: 7. The full variable domain, completed using reference TRBV28 and TRBJ2-7, is DVKVTQSSRYLVKRTGEKVFLECVQDMDHENMFWYRQDPGLGLRLIYFSYDVKMKEKGDIPEGYSVSREKKERFSLILESASTNQTSMYLCASSLIGTGSHEQYFGPGTRLTVT.

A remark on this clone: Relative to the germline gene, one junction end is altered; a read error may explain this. CDR3 coding DNA: TGCGCCAGCAGACAAGAGGAGGGTAATACCGGGGAGCTGTTTTTT. Protein product: CASRQEEGNTGELFF. The chain has TRBV4-3 and TRBJ2-2; a possible D gene is TRBD2 (6 bases). The CDR3 runs 15 residues. Germline assignment: CDR1 LGHNA and CDR2 YSLEER.

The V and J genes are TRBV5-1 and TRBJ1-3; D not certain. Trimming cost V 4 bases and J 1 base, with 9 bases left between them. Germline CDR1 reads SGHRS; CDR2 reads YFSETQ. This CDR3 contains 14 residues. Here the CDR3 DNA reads TGCGCCAGCAGCCCTGGACCTTCTGGAAACACCATATATTTT. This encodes CASSPGPSGNTIYF. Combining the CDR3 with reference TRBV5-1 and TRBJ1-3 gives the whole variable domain KAGVTQTPRYLIKTRGQQVTLSCSPISGHRSVSWYQQTPGQGLQFLFEYFSETQRNKGNFPGRFSGRQFSNSRSEMNVSTLELGDSALYLCASSPGPSGNTIYFGEGSWLTVV.

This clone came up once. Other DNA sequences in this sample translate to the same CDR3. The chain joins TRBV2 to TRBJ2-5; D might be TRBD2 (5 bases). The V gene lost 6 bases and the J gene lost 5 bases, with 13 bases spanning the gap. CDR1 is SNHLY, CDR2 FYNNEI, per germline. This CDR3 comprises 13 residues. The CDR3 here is CASSELPGETQYF. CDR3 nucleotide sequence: TGTGCCAGCAGCGAGTTACCGGGGGAGACCCAGTACTTC.